This TCR beta chain comes out of a study of T cells in Graves' hyperthyroidism and ophthalmopathy. For the study at large: Specimen type is peripheral blood, collected at initial diagnosis prior to any treatment.

Findings of the study overall: Ophthalmopathy, as predicted by the model, came a median about six months after the prediction.

This clonotype was recorded many times. Antigen unknown. Amplification targeted TCR beta CDR3 regions from RNA transcripts. When the TCR CDR3 underwent first-round RT-PCR, the HTBI primer set was used. TCRdb reprocessed the multiplex PCR reads via MiXCR and lists one record per CDR3 protein. There are about 300,000 distinct CDR3 sequences in the sample; less than 20% occur only once, and 39% lies in the top ten. Germline V gene sequence: CDR1 MDHEN, CDR2 SYDVKM. This CDR3 has 14 amino acids. V lost 2 bases and J lost 5; bases outside the gene matches: 3. This receptor was taken from a man aged 50 or older with Graves' ophthalmopathy. V gene TRBV28 combines with J gene TRBJ1-2; 9 bases map to TRBD1. The specimen sequenced was blood. The CDR3, as DNA: TGTGCCAGCAGTTTAAACAGGGGGCGGTATGGCTACACCTTC. Encoded protein: CASSLNRGRYGYTF.